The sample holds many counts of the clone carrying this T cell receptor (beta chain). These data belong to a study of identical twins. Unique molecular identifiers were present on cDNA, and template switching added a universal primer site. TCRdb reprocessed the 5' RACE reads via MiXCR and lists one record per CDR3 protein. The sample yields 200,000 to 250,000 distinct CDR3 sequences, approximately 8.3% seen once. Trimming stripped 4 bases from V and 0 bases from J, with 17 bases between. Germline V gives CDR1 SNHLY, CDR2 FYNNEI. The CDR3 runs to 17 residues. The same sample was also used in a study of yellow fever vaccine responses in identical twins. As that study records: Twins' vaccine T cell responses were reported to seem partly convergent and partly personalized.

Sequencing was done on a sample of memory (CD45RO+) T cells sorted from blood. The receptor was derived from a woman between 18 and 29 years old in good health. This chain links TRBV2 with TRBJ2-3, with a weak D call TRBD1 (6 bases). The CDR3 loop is CASSGTVSLSSTDTQYF. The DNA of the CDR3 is TGTGCCAGCAGTGGGACAGTGTCCCTTTCTAGCACAGATACGCAGTATTTT.